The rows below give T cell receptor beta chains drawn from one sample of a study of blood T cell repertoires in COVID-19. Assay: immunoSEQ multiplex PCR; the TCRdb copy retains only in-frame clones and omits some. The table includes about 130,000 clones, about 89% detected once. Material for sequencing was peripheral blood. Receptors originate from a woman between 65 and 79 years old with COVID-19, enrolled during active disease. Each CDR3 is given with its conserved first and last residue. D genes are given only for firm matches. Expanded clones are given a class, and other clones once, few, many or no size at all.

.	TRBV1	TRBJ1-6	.	CTSSQDPTGPYCNSPLHF	TGCACCAGCAGCCAAGACCCGACAGGCCCTTATTGTAATTCACCCCTCCACTTT
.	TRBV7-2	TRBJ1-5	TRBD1	CASSWDRGNQPQHF	TGTGCCAGCAGCTGGGACAGGGGAAATCAGCCCCAGCATTTT
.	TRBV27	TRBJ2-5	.	CASRRQETQYF	TGTGCCAGCCGTCGCCAAGAGACCCAGTACTTC
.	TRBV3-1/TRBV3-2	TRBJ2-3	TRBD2	CASSQEGLAGAGDTQYF	TGTGCCAGCAGCCAAGAGGGACTAGCGGGGGCCGGGGATACGCAGTATTTT
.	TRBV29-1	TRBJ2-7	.	CSVLGGQSSGQTLYEQYF	TGCAGCGTCTTGGGGGGTCAATCGTCGGGACAGACCCTATACGAGCAGTACTTC
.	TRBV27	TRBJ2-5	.	CASTKETQYF	TGTGCCAGCACCAAAGAGACCCAGTACTTC
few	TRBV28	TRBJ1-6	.	CASSLFRVNNSPLHF	TGTGCCAGCAGTTTATTCAGGGTGAACAATTCACCCCTCCACTTT
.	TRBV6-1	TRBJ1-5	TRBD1	CASSDRTGGPFSQHF	TGTGCCAGCAGTGATAGGACAGGGGGCCCCTTTTCCCAGCATTTT
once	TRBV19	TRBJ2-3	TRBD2	CASSIDRWTTGTSGETDTQYF	TGTGCCAGTAGTATAGATCGGTGGACGACCGGGACTAGCGGGGAGACAGATACGCAGTATTTT
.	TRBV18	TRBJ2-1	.	CASSPPGGHEQFF	TGTGCCAGCTCCCCCCCGGGTGGCCATGAGCAGTTCTTC
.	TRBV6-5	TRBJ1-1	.	CASSQATFTEAFF	TGTGCCAGTTCTCAGGCGACGTTCACTGAAGCTTTCTTT
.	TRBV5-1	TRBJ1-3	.	CASSIRQSGSGNTIYF	TGCGCCAGCAGCATCCGACAGTCAGGCTCTGGAAACACCATATATTTT
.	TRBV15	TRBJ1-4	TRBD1	CATSRGTGQGVEKLFF	TGTGCCACCAGCAGAGGGACGGGACAGGGAGTTGAAAAACTGTTTTTT
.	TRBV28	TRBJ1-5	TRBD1	CASSSRTGNWMPQHF	TGTGCCAGCAGTTCACGGACAGGGAACTGGATGCCCCAGCATTTT
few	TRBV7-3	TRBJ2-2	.	CASSLTWPTGELFF	TGTGCCAGCAGCTTAACGTGGCCCACCGGGGAGCTGTTTTTT
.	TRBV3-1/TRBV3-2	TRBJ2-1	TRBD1	CASSQVWTGSGGEQFF	TGTGCCAGCAGCCAAGTTTGGACTGGTTCAGGGGGTGAGCAGTTCTTC
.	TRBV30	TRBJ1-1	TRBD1	CAWSVQGAFAEAFF	TGTGCCTGGAGTGTACAGGGGGCTTTTGCTGAAGCTTTCTTT
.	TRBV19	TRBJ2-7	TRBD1	CASSSGTGYVYEQYF	TGTGCCAGTTCTTCCGGGACAGGGTACGTCTACGAGCAGTACTTC
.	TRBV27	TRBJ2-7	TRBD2	CASTRLAGGHHSEQYF	TGTGCCAGCACCCGACTAGCGGGGGGTCACCACAGCGAGCAGTACTTC